These 5 T cell receptor beta chains were sequenced from one sample in a study of cytomegalovirus exposure and HLA in healthy donors. Sequenced by immunoSEQ multiplex PCR; TCRdb stores in-frame clones only, minus some. The data contain about 360,000 clones, roughly 90% of them seen just once; the ten biggest clones take up 0.83%. The sequencing input was PBMCs. All receptors come from a woman aged 18-29 years in good health and CMV-seronegative.

CDR3: CASSLAEYSAEAFF. The CDR3 DNA is TGCGCCAGCAGCTTGGCCGAATATTCGGCTGAAGCTTTCTTT. The chain recombines TRBV5-1 with TRBJ1-1; D not certain. The length of the CDR3 is 14 residues. Trimming shortened V by 0 bases and J by 6 bases, and 12 bases separated the two germline ends. CDR1 is SGHRS and CDR2 is YFSETQ in the germline V gene. Supplemented by reference TRBV5-1 and TRBJ1-1, the full variable domain reads KAGVTQTPRYLIKTRGQQVTLSCSPISGHRSVSWYQQTPGQGLQFLFEYFSETQRNKGNFPGRFSGRQFSNSRSEMNVSTLELGDSALYLCASSLAEYSAEAFFGQGTRLTVV.

The J gene is TRBJ2-6, the V gene TRBV19, with D uncertain. The CDR3 spans 13 residues. Trimming removed 6 bases at V and 1 base at J, with 4 bases between. The germline V gene has CDR1 LNHDA and CDR2 SQIVND (reference sequence). For the CDR3, the DNA is TGTGCCAGTAGGGCATCTGGGGCCAACGTCCTGACTTTC. Amino acid sequence: CASRASGANVLTF.

This chain uses TRBV5-1 with TRBJ2-7; a possible D gene is TRBD1 (7 bases). The V gene's germline CDR1 is SGHRS and CDR2 YFSETQ. The V end lost 4 bases, the J end lost 2 bases, and 19 bases lay between the germline ends. The CDR3 has 16 amino acids. CDR3 coding DNA: TGCGCCAGCAGCCACGGAGGGCGACAGGGAGCCTACGAGCAGTACTTC. Its protein product is CASSHGGRQGAYEQYF.

The chain has TRBV30 and TRBJ1-1; tentatively, D is TRBD1 (5 bases). The length of the CDR3 is 14 residues. Germline V CDR1 and CDR2: GTSNPN, SVGIG (reference sequence). The V end lost 4 bases, the J end lost 4 bases, and 16 bases lay between the germline ends. CDR3 residues: CAWTPGQGGTEAFF. CDR3 DNA: TGTGCCTGGACCCCTGGCCAGGGTGGCACTGAAGCTTTCTTT.

Of note for this clone: This is likely a read error, given that the CDR3 carries no conserved phenylalanine or tryptophan at its end. The DNA is left out, because the CDR3 cannot be placed on it with certainty; the CDR3 is given as TCRdb lists it. The rearrangement links TRBV5-6 to TRBJ2-7; the table assigns TRBD2, which was not confirmed against the DNA. The germline gives CDR1 SGHDT, CDR2 YYEEEE. The CDR3 length equals 9 residues, ends included. This CDR3 reads CASSSGVLS.